The next 8 T cell receptor beta chains were all read from a single sample in a study of control samples from healthy donors and cancer patients. Sequenced by immunoSEQ multiplex PCR; TCRdb stores in-frame clones only, minus some. The sample consists of roughly 30,000 clones, around nine tenths of them appearing once. The sample consisted of formalin-fixed, paraffin-embedded tissue. These receptors were taken from a female donor with melanoma.

The V gene is TRBV6-1, the J gene TRBJ1-2; D remains unclear. The germline V gene has CDR1 MNHNS and CDR2 SASEGT. This CDR3 is built from 12 residues. The V and J ends lost 3 bases and 4 bases respectively, with 6 bases between them. CDR3: CASSENLYGYTF. For the CDR3, the DNA is TGTGCCAGCAGTGAGAACCTCTATGGCTACACCTTC.

This clone showed up just a few times. This rearrangement joins TRBV7-9 to TRBJ1-1; D gene ambiguous. The CDR3 totals 12 residues. CDR1 is SEHNR, CDR2 FQNEAQ, per germline (reference sequence). V lost 2 bases and J lost 3, with 4 bases in between. The CDR3 spells CASSLMDTEAFF. Here the CDR3 DNA reads TGTGCCAGCAGCTTAATGGACACTGAAGCTTTCTTT. Looking up the rest from reference TRBV7-9 and TRBJ1-1 gives the full variable domain: DTGVSQNPRHKITKRGQNVTFRCDPISEHNRLYWYRQTLGQGPEFLTYFQNEAQLEKSRLLSDRFSAERPKGSFSTLEIQRTEQGDSAMYLCASSLMDTEAFFGQGTRLTVV.

The chain combines TRBV18 with TRBJ2-5; 7 bases are shared with TRBD1. With 3 bases clipped from V and 2 bases from J, the junction kept 0 bases outside the gene matches. Germline V gene data show CDR1 as KGHSH and CDR2 as LQKENI. The CDR3 is made up of 13 amino acids. CDR3 in amino acids: CASSPGQQETQYF. The CDR3 DNA reads as TGTGCCAGCTCACCGGGACAGCAAGAGACCCAGTACTTC.

This sequence joins TRBV6-5 and TRBJ1-2, with 9 nucleotides matching TRBD1. The CDR3 totals 16 residues. The germline V gene has CDR1 MNHEY and CDR2 SVGAGI. Unmatched junction bases numbered 9, after V lost 2 bases and J lost 5 bases. The CDR3 reads CASSYDHRGRRYGYTF. Here the CDR3 DNA reads TGTGCCAGCAGTTACGATCACAGGGGGCGAAGGTATGGCTACACCTTC.

The chain couples TRBV10-3 to TRBJ2-3, with 10 nucleotides matching TRBD2. V lost 4 bases and J lost 2; bases outside the gene matches: 3. The CDR3 has 15 residues. The germline gives CDR1 ENHRY, CDR2 SYGVKD. CDR3 residues: CAISVAGGNTDTQYF. CDR3 bases: TGTGCCATCAGTGTAGCGGGAGGTAACACAGATACGCAGTATTTT.

This chain links TRBV5-1 with TRBJ1-2; 8 bases match TRBD1. The germline V gene encodes CDR1 SGHRS and CDR2 YFSETQ. The V segment lost 5 bases and the J segment 11 bases; nucleotides outside the gene matches: 14. The CDR3 runs 14 residues. The DNA for the CDR3 is TGCGCCAGCAGTTCTAGCGGACAGGGCGCTATGTACACCTTC. Its protein product is CASSSSGQGAMYTF.

The chain couples TRBV5-5 to TRBJ1-2; TRBD1 might be the D (5 bases). The V gene's germline CDR1 is SGHKS and CDR2 YYEKEE (reference sequence). V gave up 5 bases and J gave up 0 bases, with 11 bases separating them. The CDR3 loop spans 14 amino acids. CDR3 region: CASRQDTANYGYTF. In nucleotides, the CDR3 is TGTGCCAGCAGGCAGGACACCGCTAACTATGGCTACACCTTC.

CDR3 sequence (DNA): TGTGCCAGCAGCCTCTCAGGGACAGGGGTCGTCTATGGCTACACCTTC. It translates to CASSLSGTGVVYGYTF. This rearrangement joins TRBV7-2 to TRBJ1-2; 10 positions match TRBD1. Germline CDR1 is SGHTA and CDR2 is FQGNSA. The CDR3 covers 16 residues. The trim removed 5 bases at V and 4 bases at J, leaving 10 bases unmatched.